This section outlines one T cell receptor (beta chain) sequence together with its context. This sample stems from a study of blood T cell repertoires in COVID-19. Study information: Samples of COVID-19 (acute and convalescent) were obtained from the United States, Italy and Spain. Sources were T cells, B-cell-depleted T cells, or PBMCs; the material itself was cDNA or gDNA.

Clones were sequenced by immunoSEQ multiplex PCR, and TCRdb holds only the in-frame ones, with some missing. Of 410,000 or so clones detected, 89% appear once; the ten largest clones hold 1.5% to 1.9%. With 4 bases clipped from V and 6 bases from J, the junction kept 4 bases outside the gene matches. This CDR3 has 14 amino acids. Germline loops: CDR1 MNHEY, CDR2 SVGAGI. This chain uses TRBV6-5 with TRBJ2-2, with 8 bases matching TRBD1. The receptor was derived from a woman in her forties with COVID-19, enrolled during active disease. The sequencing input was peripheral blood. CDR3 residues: CASSLTGVAGELFF. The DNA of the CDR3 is TGTGCCAGCAGTTTGACAGGGGTCGCCGGGGAGCTGTTTTTT.